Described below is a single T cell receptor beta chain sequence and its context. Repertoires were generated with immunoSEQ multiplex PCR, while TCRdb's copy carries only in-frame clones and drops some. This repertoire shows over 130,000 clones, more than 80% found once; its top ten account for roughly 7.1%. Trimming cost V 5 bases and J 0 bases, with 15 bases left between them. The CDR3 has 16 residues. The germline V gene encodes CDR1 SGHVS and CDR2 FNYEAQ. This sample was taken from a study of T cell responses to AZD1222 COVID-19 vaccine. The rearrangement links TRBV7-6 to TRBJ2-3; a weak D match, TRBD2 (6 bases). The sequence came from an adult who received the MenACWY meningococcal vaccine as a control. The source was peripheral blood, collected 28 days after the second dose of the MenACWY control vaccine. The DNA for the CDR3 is TGTGCCAGCAGCCCCACAACGGGGGAGAGCACAGATACGCAGTATTTT. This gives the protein CASSPTTGESTDTQYF.